This passage covers 12 T cell receptor beta chains from one sample sequenced in a study of OX40 agonist ivuxolimab in advanced cancers. Clones were read by immunoSEQ multiplex PCR, and TCRdb kept only the in-frame ones, dropping some. The table shows about 26,000 clones, with about 88% occurring only once. Sample: CD4+ or CD8+ T cells sorted from blood, taken in a trial of the OX40 agonist ivuxolimab. These receptors all stem from an adult with an advanced solid tumor such as melanoma, head and neck, liver or kidney cancer.

This rearrangement joins TRBV7-6 to TRBJ2-6, with TRBD2 matching over 11 bases. The CDR3 consists of 18 residues. V lost 5 bases to trimming and J lost 0 bases; unmatched junction nucleotides: 6. CDR1 and CDR2 (germline): SGHVS, FNYEAQ. The DNA for the CDR3 is TGTGCCAGCAGCCCCCTAGCGGGGGGTATCTCTGGGGCCAACGTCCTGACTTTC. Translating it yields CASSPLAGGISGANVLTF. Full variable domain (remainder filled in from reference TRBV7-6 and TRBJ2-6): GAGVSQSPRYKVTKRGQDVALRCDPISGHVSLYWYRQALGQGPEFLTYFNYEAQQDKSGLPNDRFSAERPEGSISTLTIQRTEQRDSAMYRCASSPLAGGISGANVLTFGAGSRLTVL.

The chain uses TRBV19 and TRBJ1-1; D uncertain. In germline, CDR1 is LNHDA, CDR2 SQIVND (reference sequence). Trimming removed 8 bases from V and 1 base from J, with 8 bases in between. CDR3 size: 12 residues. CDR3 sequence reads: CASGRGNTEAFF. The CDR3 nucleotides are TGTGCCAGTGGACGGGGGAACACTGAAGCTTTCTTT.

J is TRBJ2-7 and V is TRBV18; no reliable D call. CDR3 length: 15 amino acids. The germline gives CDR1 KGHSH, CDR2 LQKENI. V was trimmed by 6 bases and J by 0 bases, leaving 15 bases between them. The CDR3 nucleotides read TGTGCCAGCTCGCAGACTCCTCTCAGCTCCTACGAGCAGTACTTC. This codes for CASSQTPLSSYEQYF.

The chain recombines TRBV30 with TRBJ2-4; no clear D. The CDR3 is 17 residues long. Trimming left V 1 base short and J 5 bases short, with 21 bases between. Germline CDR1 reads GTSNPN; CDR2 reads SVGIG (reference sequence). The CDR3 sequence is CAWSGHPDERFENIQYF. The CDR3, as DNA: TGTGCCTGGAGTGGTCACCCGGACGAACGGTTCGAAAACATTCAGTACTTC.

This clone has only one observation. The chain combines TRBV6-5 with TRBJ2-1; no firm D call. There are 16 residues in the CDR3. Germline V CDR1 and CDR2: MNHEY, SVGAGI. V lost 0 bases and J lost 0, with 9 bases in between. The CDR3 protein is CASSYSRVYSYNEQFF. CDR3 DNA sequence: TGTGCCAGCAGTTACTCGAGAGTATACTCCTACAATGAGCAGTTCTTC.

The chain is built from TRBV7-2 and TRBJ2-7; D not resolved. The V gene's germline CDR1 is SGHTA and CDR2 FQGNSA. The CDR3 is 13 amino acids. Trimming pared 5 bases from V and 3 bases from J, leaving 11 bases between. CDR3 nucleotides: TGTGCCAGCAGCCGAGTAGAGAGCTACGAGCAGTACTTC. Protein: CASSRVESYEQYF.

In DNA form, the CDR3 reads TGTGCCAGCAGCTTAGGGGAAGCGGGACAGGGCCCGCAAGAGACCCAGTACTTC. It encodes CASSLGEAGQGPQETQYF. J is TRBJ2-5 and V is TRBV7-3, with 9 positions matching TRBD1. V was pared by 2 bases and J by 2 bases, with 12 bases of the junction left unmatched. Germline-derived CDR1 and CDR2 are SGHTA and FQGTGA. This CDR3 has 18 residues.

The V call is TRBV30, the J call TRBJ2-3; TRBD1 matches at 9 bases. With V trimmed by 2 bases and J by 4 bases, 1 base remained unmatched. Germline V gene sequence: CDR1 GTSNPN, CDR2 SVGIG (reference sequence). The CDR3 is made up of 13 amino acids. DNA of the CDR3: TGTGCCTGGAGTAGACAGGGGGCAGATACGCAGTATTTT. Its translation is CAWSRQGADTQYF. Complete variable domain (other parts from reference TRBV30 and TRBJ2-3): SQTIHQWPATLVQPVGSPLSLECTVEGTSNPNLYWYRQAAGRGLQLLFYSVGIGQISSEVPQNLSASRPQDRQFILSSKKLLLSDSGFYLCAWSRQGADTQYFGPGTRLTVL.

This chain connects TRBV19 to TRBJ1-2; 10 bases are shared with TRBD1. Germline loops: CDR1 LNHDA, CDR2 SQIVND (reference sequence). V shed 8 bases, J shed 4 bases, and the junction held 7 bases outside the gene matches. CDR3 length equals 14 residues. The CDR3 sequence is CASETGTGAYGYTF. As DNA, the CDR3 is TGTGCCAGTGAAACCGGGACAGGGGCCTATGGCTACACCTTC.

The V and J genes are TRBV6-5 and TRBJ1-5, with D possibly being TRBD1 (5 bases). The V and J ends lost 5 bases and 0 bases respectively, with 11 bases between them. The length of the CDR3 is 15 residues. Germline V gives CDR1 MNHEY, CDR2 SVGAGI. CDR3 residues: CASSPRQYSNQPQHF. Written as DNA, the CDR3 is TGTGCCAGCAGTCCACGACAGTATAGCAATCAGCCCCAGCATTTT.

The gene calls are TRBV10-2 and TRBJ1-2, with D tentatively TRBD1 (5 bases). The CDR3 is 12 amino acids. V lost 4 bases and J 3 bases, leaving 6 bases between the germline ends. Germline lookup yields CDR1 WSHSY and CDR2 SAAADI. The chain's CDR3 is CASSGGDYGYTF. CDR3 DNA: TGCGCCAGCAGTGGGGGGGACTATGGCTACACCTTC.

V and J are TRBV28 and TRBJ2-3; no firm D call. With 6 bases removed from V and 2 bases from J, the gap between germline ends came to 12 bases. The CDR3 is made up of 14 amino acids. CDR1 is MDHEN, CDR2 SYDVKM, per germline. The CDR3 loop reads CASRIGFDTDTQYF. CDR3 DNA: TGTGCCAGCAGGATAGGGTTCGACACAGATACGCAGTATTTT.